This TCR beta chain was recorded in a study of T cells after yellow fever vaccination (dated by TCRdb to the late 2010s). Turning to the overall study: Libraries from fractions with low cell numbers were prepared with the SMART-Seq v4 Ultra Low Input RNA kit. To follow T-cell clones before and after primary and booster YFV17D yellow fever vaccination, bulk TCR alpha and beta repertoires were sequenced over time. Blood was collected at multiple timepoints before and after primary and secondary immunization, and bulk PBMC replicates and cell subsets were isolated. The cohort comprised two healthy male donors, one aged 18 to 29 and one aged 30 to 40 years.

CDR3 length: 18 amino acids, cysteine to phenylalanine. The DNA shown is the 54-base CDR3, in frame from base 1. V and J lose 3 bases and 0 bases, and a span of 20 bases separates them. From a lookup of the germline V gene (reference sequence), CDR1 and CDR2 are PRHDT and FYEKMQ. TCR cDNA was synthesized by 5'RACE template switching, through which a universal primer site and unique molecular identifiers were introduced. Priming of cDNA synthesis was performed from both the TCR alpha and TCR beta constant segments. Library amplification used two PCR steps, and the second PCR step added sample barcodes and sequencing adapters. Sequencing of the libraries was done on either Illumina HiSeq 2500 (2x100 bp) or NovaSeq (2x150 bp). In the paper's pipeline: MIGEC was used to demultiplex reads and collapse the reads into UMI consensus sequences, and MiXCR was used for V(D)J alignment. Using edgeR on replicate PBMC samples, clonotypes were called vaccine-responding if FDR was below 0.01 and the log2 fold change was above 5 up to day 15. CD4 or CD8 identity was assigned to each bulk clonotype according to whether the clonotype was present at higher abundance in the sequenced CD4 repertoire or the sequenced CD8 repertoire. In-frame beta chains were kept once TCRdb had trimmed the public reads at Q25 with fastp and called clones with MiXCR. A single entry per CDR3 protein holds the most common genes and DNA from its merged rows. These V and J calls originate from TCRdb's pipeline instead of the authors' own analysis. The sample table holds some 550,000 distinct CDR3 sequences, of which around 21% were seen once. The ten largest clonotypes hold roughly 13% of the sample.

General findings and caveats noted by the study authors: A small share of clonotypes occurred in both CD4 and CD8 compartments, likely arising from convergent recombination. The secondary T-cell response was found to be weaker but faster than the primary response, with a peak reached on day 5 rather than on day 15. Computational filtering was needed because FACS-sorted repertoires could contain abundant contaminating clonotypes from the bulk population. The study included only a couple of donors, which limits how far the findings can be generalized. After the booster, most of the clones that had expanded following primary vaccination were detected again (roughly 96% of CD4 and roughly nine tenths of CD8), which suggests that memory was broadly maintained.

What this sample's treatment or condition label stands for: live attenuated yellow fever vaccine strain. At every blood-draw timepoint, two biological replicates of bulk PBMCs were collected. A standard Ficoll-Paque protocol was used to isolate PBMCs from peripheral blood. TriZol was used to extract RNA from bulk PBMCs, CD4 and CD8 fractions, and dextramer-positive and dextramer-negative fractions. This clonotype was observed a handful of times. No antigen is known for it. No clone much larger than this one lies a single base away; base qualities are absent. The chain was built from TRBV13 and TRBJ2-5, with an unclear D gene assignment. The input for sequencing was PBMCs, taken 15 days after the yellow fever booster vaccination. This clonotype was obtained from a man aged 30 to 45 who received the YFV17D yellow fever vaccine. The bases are TGTGCCAGCAGCTTGCCCCCAAGACGGCACCTTCACCAAGAGACCCAGTACTTC. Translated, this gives CASSLPPRRHLHQETQYF.